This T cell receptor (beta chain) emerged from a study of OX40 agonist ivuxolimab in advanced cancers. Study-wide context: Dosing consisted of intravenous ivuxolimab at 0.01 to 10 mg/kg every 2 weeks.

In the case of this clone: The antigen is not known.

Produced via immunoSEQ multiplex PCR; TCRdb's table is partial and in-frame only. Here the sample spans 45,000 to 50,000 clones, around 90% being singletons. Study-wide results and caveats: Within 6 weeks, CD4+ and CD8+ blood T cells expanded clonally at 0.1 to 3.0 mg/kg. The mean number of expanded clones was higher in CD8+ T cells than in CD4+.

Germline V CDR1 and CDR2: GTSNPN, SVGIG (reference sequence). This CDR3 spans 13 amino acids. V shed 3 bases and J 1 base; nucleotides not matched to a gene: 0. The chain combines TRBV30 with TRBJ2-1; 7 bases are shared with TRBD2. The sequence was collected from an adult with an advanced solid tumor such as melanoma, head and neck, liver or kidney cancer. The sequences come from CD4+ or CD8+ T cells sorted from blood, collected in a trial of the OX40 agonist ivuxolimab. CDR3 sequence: CAWRGGSYNEQFF. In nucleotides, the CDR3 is TGTGCCTGGAGGGGGGGGTCCTACAATGAGCAGTTCTTC.